This TCR beta chain stems from a study of cytomegalovirus exposure and HLA in healthy donors. From germline, CDR1 is MNHNY and CDR2 SVGAGI (reference sequence). CDR3 length equals 13 residues. V dropped 10 bases and J dropped 2 bases, with 12 bases sitting between them. The PCR ran on 60 Vbeta and 13 Jbeta primers. Sequencing used immunoSEQ multiplex PCR; TCRdb keeps in-frame clones, though not all of them. The sample table includes over 40,000 clones. The rearrangement links TRBV6-6 to TRBJ1-5; possible D gene TRBD1, 5 bases. The material sequenced was PBMCs. The source is a man aged 25 to 45 in good health and CMV-seronegative. The CDR3 nucleotides read TGTGCCACCAGAACCAGGGGCAATCAGCCCCAGCATTTT. Residues: CATRTRGNQPQHF.